The source of this TCR beta chain is a study of blood T cell repertoires in COVID-19. Study context: T cells, B-cell-depleted T cells, or PBMCs supplied cDNA or gDNA.

As handled by the study authors: Using reference gene primer amplification, nucleated cell counts were estimated. The repertoire was sequenced with immunoSEQ multiplex PCR; TCRdb's copy has only in-frame clones and lacks some. D and trimming were read from the DNA, whereas the V and J calls and clone size are those reported in that table. The sample lists about 240,000 clones; around 83% were seen once. After removal of 4 bases from V and 5 bases from J, the junction contained 1 base not matched to a gene. CDR3 size: 15 residues. The V gene's germline CDR1 is MNHEY and CDR2 SVGEGT. This clone has a single count.

The V gene is TRBV6-2 or TRBV6-3, the J gene TRBJ2-2; 13 nucleotides match TRBD2. The sequence derives from a woman aged 18 to 35 with acute or convalescent COVID-19. The sample was peripheral blood. CDR3 in DNA: TGTGCCAGCAGTTCGGGACTAGCGGGAACCGGGGAGCTGTTTTTT. This encodes CASSSGLAGTGELFF.